The 6 T cell receptor beta chains listed next were all sequenced from one sample in a study of cytomegalovirus exposure and HLA in healthy donors. TCRdb's table, derived via immunoSEQ multiplex PCR, lists solely in-frame clones and lacks some. The profile shows more than 90,000 clones, about 82% of them singletons. Source material: PBMCs. These receptors were collected from a man aged 18 to 29 in good health and CMV-seronegative.

The rearrangement links TRBV4-1 to TRBJ2-7; perhaps TRBD1 as D (5 bases). The germline V gene has CDR1 MGHRA and CDR2 YSYEKL. Trimming removed 1 base at V and 4 bases at J, with 17 bases between. The CDR3 runs 16 residues. CDR3 amino acids: CASSQVSGAGSYEQYF. CDR3 nucleotide sequence: TGCGCCAGCAGCCAAGTTTCTGGGGCTGGATCGTACGAGCAGTACTTC.

The genes are TRBV7-2 and TRBJ1-4; 7 bases agree with TRBD1. V dropped 4 bases and J dropped 0; count of bases not matched to a gene: 5. CDR3 length: 16 residues. Germline CDR1 reads SGHTA; CDR2 reads FQGNSA. For the CDR3, the DNA is TGTGCCAGCAGCTCACCGGGACAGACAACTAATGAAAAACTGTTTTTT. Its protein is CASSSPGQTTNEKLFF.

The rearrangement joins TRBV6-4 to TRBJ2-3; 8 nucleotides agree with TRBD1. J gave up 6 bases and V 2 bases, and 13 bases lay outside the gene matches. The germline V gene encodes CDR1 MRHNA and CDR2 SNTAGT. This CDR3 has 17 residues. CDR3 DNA: TGTGCCAGCAGTGACCCGACAGGGGCCCCCCAACTGGATACGCAGTATTTT. It yields the protein CASSDPTGAPQLDTQYF.

The CDR3 bases are TGTGCCAGCAGCTCGGTGAACACTGAAGCTTTCTTT. Its protein product is CASSSVNTEAFF. V and J are TRBV5-4 and TRBJ1-1, with D hard to call. CDR3 length: 12 amino acids. In germline, CDR1 is SGHNT, CDR2 YYREEE (reference sequence). V was shortened by 3 bases and J by 0 bases, with 3 bases between the two germline ends.

The gene calls are TRBV23-1 and TRBJ2-7; D remains unclear. TRBV23-1 is treated as an ORF (open reading frame) with a function not yet certain. V lost 0 bases, J lost 2 bases, and 14 bases lay in between. The length of the CDR3 is 16 residues. The CDR3 is CASSQSNSRDTYEQYF. The CDR3 bases are TGCGCCAGCAGTCAATCGAACTCTCGAGATACCTACGAGCAGTACTTC.

The rearrangement links TRBV19 to TRBJ1-4, with a weak D call TRBD1 (5 bases). This CDR3 comprises 14 residues. Looked up from germline, CDR1 is LNHDA and CDR2 is SQIVND (reference sequence). Trimming cost V 5 bases and J 11 bases, with 18 bases left between them. The CDR3 loop is CASSPGHSGGKLFF. CDR3 in DNA: TGTGCCAGTAGTCCCGGACATTCGGGGGGGAAACTGTTTTTT.